These T cell receptor beta chains were read from a single sample in a study of blood T cells in healthy people across ages. TCRdb reprocessed the 5' RACE reads with MiXCR, giving one entry per CDR3 protein. The sample consists of roughly 800,000 distinct CDR3 sequences, about three fifths of them appearing once. The sequencing sample was made of blood. Receptor source: a man aged 25-45 years in good health. CDR3s include the opening cysteine and the closing phenylalanine or tryptophan. Fields, in order: J gene, D gene, V gene, clone size, CDR3 DNA, CDR3 protein. D genes are given only for firm matches. Only part of the rows carry a size: once, few, many, or a class if the clone is expanded.

TRBJ2-5	NA	TRBV20-1	few	TGCAGTGCTTCGACAGCGCAGACCCAGTACTTC	CSASTAQTQYF
TRBJ2-1	NA	TRBV25-1	NA	TGTGCCAGCAGTGAACAGACTAGTTTATTCAGGAATGAGCAGTTCTTC	CASSEQTSLFRNEQFF
TRBJ1-2	NA	TRBV6-1	NA	TGTGCCAGCAGTCGACAGTACACTAACTATGGCTACACCTTC	CASSRQYTNYGYTF
TRBJ1-1	NA	TRBV4-2	NA	TGTGCCAGCGGAGATACCAAGTACACTGAAGCTTTCTTT	CASGDTKYTEAFF
TRBJ1-6	NA	TRBV7-2	NA	TGTGCCAGCAGCTTAGCTGGGACGCAAAATTCACCCCTCCACTTT	CASSLAGTQNSPLHF
TRBJ2-2	NA	TRBV4-2	NA	TGTGCCAGCAGCCAACAGGCGACCGGGGAGCTGTTTTTT	CASSQQATGELFF
TRBJ2-7	NA	TRBV7-2	NA	TGTGCCAGCAGCTTTCGCCCGGGGGCTTACGAGCAGTACTTC	CASSFRPGAYEQYF
TRBJ2-7	NA	TRBV20-1	few	TGCAGTGCTAGAGATCTCTTGCTAGCGAGGGCCTACGAGCAGTACTTC	CSARDLLLARAYEQYF
TRBJ1-1	TRBD1	TRBV27	few	TGTGCCAGCAGAACAGGGGGCTCGGATGCCACTGAAGCTTTCTTT	CASRTGGSDATEAFF
TRBJ1-5	TRBD1	TRBV20-1	NA	TGCAGTGCAGCCCGGGGGCGACAGGGGGAGGCACAGCCCCAGCATTTT	CSAARGRQGEAQPQHF
TRBJ2-1	TRBD2	TRBV10-2	NA	TGCGCCAGCAGTGTCGGGGGGGGGTACTCGTTGGTAAATGAGCAGTTCTTC	CASSVGGGYSLVNEQFF
TRBJ1-2	NA	TRBV2	NA	TGTGCCAGCACCTCTGGGACCCCCATAGACGGCTACACCTTC	CASTSGTPIDGYTF
TRBJ2-5	NA	TRBV6-6	few	TGTGCCAGCAGTTCACGGAACGTTAAGACCCAGTACTTC	CASSSRNVKTQYF
TRBJ2-1	NA	TRBV20-1	NA	TGCAGTGCTAGAGACGGGGTGACCCCTCTGACGTTCTTC	CSARDGVTPLTFF
TRBJ2-3	NA	TRBV5-6	NA	TGTGCCAGCAGCTTGGGGGGGGAGAGTCCGACTTTCACAGATACGCAGTATTTT	CASSLGGESPTFTDTQYF
TRBJ1-2	TRBD1	TRBV20-1	NA	TGCAGTGCTAGAGATGGGCTGGGACAGGGGGCGCAGGGCTACACCTTC	CSARDGLGQGAQGYTF
TRBJ2-1	NA	TRBV7-2	few	TGTGCCAGCAGCCTCACGGAGCGGAGAAGCCCCTACAATGAGCAGTTCTTC	CASSLTERRSPYNEQFF
TRBJ2-7	NA	TRBV6-5	few	TGTGCCAGCAGCCCGGGGAACGGCCGCTACGAGCAGTACTTC	CASSPGNGRYEQYF
TRBJ2-5	TRBD2	TRBV28	NA	TGTGCCAGCAGCCCTAGGACTAGCGGGAGTGAGACCCAGTACTTC	CASSPRTSGSETQYF
TRBJ2-5	NA	TRBV15	NA	TGTGCCACCAGCAGAGGTCCAAGTCAAGAGACCCAGTACTTC	CATSRGPSQETQYF
TRBJ2-7	NA	TRBV2	many	TGTGCCAGCAGTGAAGGTGACACAGGCTACGAGCAGTACTTC	CASSEGDTGYEQYF
TRBJ2-1	NA	TRBV7-9	NA	TGTGCCAGCAGCTTAGCGGGCGGGACAAGGCCCTCCAATGAGCAGTTCTTC	CASSLAGGTRPSNEQFF
TRBJ1-4	NA	TRBV14	once	TGTGCCAGCAGCCAATTAATTAGCCGGGAAAAACTGTTTTTT	CASSQLISREKLFF
TRBJ2-5	NA	TRBV7-9	NA	TGTGCCAGCAGCTCGAGTGCCAGGAAGGAGACCCAGTACTTC	CASSSSARKETQYF
TRBJ1-1	NA	TRBV4-2	NA	TGTGCCAGCAGCCAAGATTGGAGTCGGGTCACTGAAGCTTTCTTT	CASSQDWSRVTEAFF
TRBJ2-1	NA	TRBV20-1	NA	TGCAGTGCTTCCTGGGGGGGGACAGGTGACAATGAGCAGTTCTTC	CSASWGGTGDNEQFF
TRBJ1-5	NA	TRBV7-2	NA	TGTGCCAGCAGCTTAAACAGCAATAGCAATCAGCCCCAGCATTTT	CASSLNSNSNQPQHF
TRBJ2-2	NA	TRBV29-1	NA	TGCAGCGTGGATAGGGGCGCCACCGGGGAGCTGTTTTTT	CSVDRGATGELFF
TRBJ2-5	TRBD2	TRBV20-1	NA	TGCAGTGCTAGCCGGGGGACTAGCGGGGGTCTTCGCGAGACCCAGTACTTC	CSASRGTSGGLRETQYF
TRBJ1-5	NA	TRBV7-9	NA	TGTGCCAGCAGCTTACGGGGGGCTGGGCAGCCCCAGCATTTT	CASSLRGAGQPQHF
TRBJ1-5	NA	TRBV28	NA	TGTGCCAGCAGTTTATACGGGTCAGGCTTCAATCAGCCCCAGCATTTT	CASSLYGSGFNQPQHF
TRBJ1-1	TRBD1	TRBV12-3/TRBV12-4	NA	TGTGCCAGCAGTCCCGACAGGGCGGTGGGCACTGAAGCTTTCTTT	CASSPDRAVGTEAFF
TRBJ2-5	TRBD2	TRBV7-2	many	TGTGCCAGCAGCACCGGACTAGCGGGGGCTAGGGTGGAAAAGACCCAGTACTTC	CASSTGLAGARVEKTQYF
TRBJ1-2	NA	TRBV20-1	NA	TGCAGTGCTTATCCGATCCCGCCCTATGGCTACACCTTC	CSAYPIPPYGYTF
TRBJ2-4	NA	TRBV21-1	few	TGTGCCAGCAGCAAAATTGATGGGGGGAGGGCGGAAAAAAACATTCAGTACTTC	CASSKIDGGRAEKNIQYF
TRBJ2-1	NA	TRBV20-1	NA	TGCAGTGCTAGAGATGCCTCTGGTCTCAATGAGCAGTTCTTC	CSARDASGLNEQFF
TRBJ1-1	NA	TRBV29-1	NA	TGCAGCGTGCGGGTGGGTGGCACTGAAGCTTTCTTT	CSVRVGGTEAFF
TRBJ1-4	NA	TRBV12-3/TRBV12-4	NA	TGTGCCAGCAGTTTACAACGGGGGAGTAATGAAAAACTGTTTTTT	CASSLQRGSNEKLFF
TRBJ1-5	TRBD1	TRBV20-1	NA	TGCAGTGCGCCGACAGGGACTAGCAATCAGCCCCAGCATTTT	CSAPTGTSNQPQHF
TRBJ2-7	NA	TRBV5-5	NA	TGTGCCAGTACAGGGTCAGTAAACGAGCAGTACTTC	CASTGSVNEQYF
TRBJ2-2	NA	TRBV6-2/TRBV6-3	few	TGTGCCAGCAGTTTAACTTCGACCGGGGAGCTGTTTTTT	CASSLTSTGELFF
TRBJ2-5	TRBD1	TRBV19	NA	TGTGCCAGTAGTACGACCGGGACAGGGGTTGGGACCCAGTACTTC	CASSTTGTGVGTQYF
TRBJ2-5	TRBD1	TRBV5-1	NA	TGCGCCAGCAGCTTGGAGGGACAGGGCAATGAGCAGTACTTC	CASSLEGQGNEQYF
TRBJ2-5	NA	TRBV19	few	TGTGCCAGTAGTGTAGCTGATCAAGAGACCCAGTACTTC	CASSVADQETQYF
TRBJ1-6	NA	TRBV14	NA	TGTGCCAGCAGCCCCCGGACAGATTCACCCCTCCACTTT	CASSPRTDSPLHF
TRBJ2-2	NA	TRBV6-2/TRBV6-3	NA	TGTGCCAGCAGGCTAATGGCCGGGGAGCTGTTTTTT	CASRLMAGELFF
TRBJ1-2	NA	TRBV6-1	NA	TGTGCCAGCAGAACGACAGCCGTTGACTATGGCTACACCTTC	CASRTTAVDYGYTF
TRBJ2-3	TRBD2	TRBV20-1	NA	TGCAGTGCTAGACCCGGACTAGCGGGGGCCACAGATACGCAGTATTTT	CSARPGLAGATDTQYF
TRBJ2-3	TRBD2	TRBV5-1	NA	TGCGCCAGCAGCTTGGAGGGCGGGGGGACGACAGATACGCAGTATTTT	CASSLEGGGTTDTQYF
TRBJ2-4	TRBD2	TRBV7-2	NA	TGTGCCAGCAGCCCTAGCGGAGCGGGAGTGGGCATTCAGTACTTC	CASSPSGAGVGIQYF
TRBJ2-7	NA	TRBV2	NA	TGTGCCAGCTCAGCCGGTTCCTACGAGCAGTACTTC	CASSAGSYEQYF
TRBJ2-7	NA	TRBV27	few	TGTGCCAGCAGTTCGAGCGTTGGGCCCCAAGTCTACGAGCAGTACTTC	CASSSSVGPQVYEQYF
TRBJ1-2	NA	TRBV6-1	NA	TGTGCCAGCAGTGAGGGGCCCTTAAACTATGGCTACACCTTC	CASSEGPLNYGYTF
TRBJ1-2	NA	TRBV4-2	NA	TGTGCCAGCAGCCAAGATGGACCCTGGGATGGCTGCACCTTC	CASSQDGPWDGCTF
TRBJ1-5	NA	TRBV28	NA	TGTGCCAGGAGGCGGGCAGTTACTAATCAGCCCCAGCATTTT	CARRRAVTNQPQHF